The 31 T cell receptor beta chains below were found in one sample sequenced in a study of blood T cell repertoires in COVID-19. Produced via immunoSEQ multiplex PCR; TCRdb's table is partial and in-frame only. Among about 160,000 clones, almost 85% were seen once, and the ten largest hold about a fifth. Sequencing used peripheral blood. These receptors were taken from a woman over 75 with acute or convalescent COVID-19.

The chain is built from TRBV28 and TRBJ1-4; perhaps TRBD1 as D (6 bases). The CDR3 contains 15 residues. Germline assignment: CDR1 MDHEN and CDR2 SYDVKM. V was cut by 1 base and J by 4 bases, with 10 bases left in between. This CDR3 reads CASSLSGGGNEKLFF. The DNA of the CDR3 is TGTGCCAGCAGTTTATCGGGGGGCGGTAATGAAAAACTGTTTTTT.

The chain couples TRBV4-2 to TRBJ2-3, with D hard to call. The CDR3 totals 13 residues. Germline values: CDR1 LGHNA, CDR2 YNFKEQ. V was pared by 5 bases and J by 4 bases, with 10 bases between. CDR3 in amino acids: CASSTRVADTQYF. CDR3 in DNA: TGTGCCAGCAGCACCCGGGTAGCAGATACGCAGTATTTT.

This rearrangement joins TRBV19 to TRBJ2-2; TRBD2 matches at 9 bases. The germline V gene encodes CDR1 LNHDA and CDR2 SQIVND (reference sequence). The CDR3 sequence is 18 residues long. The J segment lost 1 base and the V segment lost 3 bases, leaving 9 bases of the junction unmatched. CDR3 DNA: TGTGCCAGTAGTATTGCACGAGGAGCGGGAGGGAACACCGGGGAGCTGTTTTTT. This gives the protein CASSIARGAGGNTGELFF.

In this sample, this clone turned up once. The CDR3 DNA sequence: TGCGCCAGCAGGCAGACTAGCGGGAGAGGAAAGCAGTACTTC. Its protein is CASRQTSGRGKQYF. V gene TRBV10-2 combines with J gene TRBJ2-7; 12 bases are shared with TRBD2. Germline V gene data show CDR1 as WSHSY and CDR2 as SAAADI. This CDR3 comprises 14 residues. V shed 6 bases and J 8 bases; nucleotides not matched to a gene: 8.

The chain employs TRBV3-1 (or the pseudogene TRBV3-2) and TRBJ2-2; perhaps TRBD1 as D (7 bases). The CDR3 sequence is 16 residues long. V lost 1 base and J 1 base, leaving 10 bases between the germline ends. Germline V gene lookup returns CDR1 LGHDT and CDR2 YNNKEL (reference sequence). CDR3 sequence reads: CASSQGGTVNTGELFF. The CDR3 DNA reads as TGTGCCAGCAGCCAAGGCGGGACAGTGAACACCGGGGAGCTGTTTTTT.

This chain links TRBV5-4 with TRBJ1-1, with D possibly TRBD1 on 5 matching bases. Germline V lookup: CDR1 SGHNT, CDR2 YYREEE (reference sequence). This CDR3 is 16 amino acids long. V lost 4 bases to trimming and J lost 1 base, with 17 bases between them. This chain's CDR3 is CASSPGGALGNTEAFF. CDR3 coding DNA: TGTGCCAGCAGCCCGGGTGGGGCTTTGGGGAACACTGAAGCTTTCTTT.

The gene calls are TRBV5-4 and TRBJ2-2; TRBD1 matches at 7 bases. Germline values: CDR1 SGHNT, CDR2 YYREEE (reference sequence). V lost 4 bases and J lost 6; bases outside the gene matches: 12. The CDR3 has 16 residues. CDR3 coding DNA: TGTGCCAGCAGCACTCCGGACAGGAGAGGGTCCGGGGAGCTGTTTTTT. Encoded protein: CASSTPDRRGSGELFF.

This clone was seen only a few times. This chain links TRBV7-8 with TRBJ1-2, with 7 bases that match TRBD1. The CDR3 consists of 12 residues. Germline V gene data show CDR1 as SGHVS and CDR2 as FQNEAQ. V shed 4 bases and J 5 bases; nucleotides not matched to a gene: 1. CDR3 nucleotide sequence: TGTGCCAGCAGCTCACAGGGGTATGGCTACACCTTC. This encodes CASSSQGYGYTF.

V and J are TRBV29-1 and TRBJ2-1, with D maybe TRBD2 (6 bases). CDR3 length: 14 amino acids. CDR1 is SQVTM and CDR2 is ANQGSEA in the germline V gene. The V and J ends lost 7 bases and 0 bases respectively, with 13 bases between them. Here the CDR3 DNA reads TGCAGCGCAAGCGGGTCAAGCTCCTACAATGAGCAGTTCTTC. Its translation is CSASGSSSYNEQFF.

This clone has only a few counts. This chain links TRBV6-5 with TRBJ1-2, with 8 nucleotides matching TRBD1. This CDR3 region has 13 residues. Germline loops: CDR1 MNHEY, CDR2 SVGAGI. V lost 5 bases to trimming and J lost 8 bases; unmatched junction nucleotides: 7. CDR3 residues: CASSKGQVGGYTF. CDR3 DNA sequence: TGTGCCAGCAGTAAGGGACAGGTTGGCGGCTACACCTTC.

The chain recombines TRBV5-6 with TRBJ2-3, with D possibly matching TRBD1 (6 bases). The CDR3 runs to 14 residues. Between the trimmed V and J ends, which lost 2 bases and 6 bases, there was a span of 13 bases. Germline-derived CDR1 and CDR2 are SGHDT and YYEEEE. CDR3 loop: CASSFPTGMDTQYF. The CDR3 nucleotides read TGTGCCAGCAGCTTTCCGACAGGTATGGATACGCAGTATTTT.

CDR3 residues: CAISESTSSNEQFF. The CDR3 DNA is TGTGCCATCAGTGAGTCAACTAGCAGCAATGAGCAGTTCTTC. J is TRBJ2-1 and V is TRBV10-3; TRBD2 is a possible D gene (6 bases). CDR1 and CDR2 (germline): ENHRY, SYGVKD. The CDR3 extends over 14 amino acids. The V end was cut by 0 bases, the J end by 6 bases, with 9 bases between.

The chain joins TRBV5-1 to TRBJ2-1; TRBD1 aligns across 8 bases. Germline V gene lookup returns CDR1 SGHRS and CDR2 YFSETQ. V lost 0 bases and J lost 8; bases outside the gene matches: 7. This CDR3 has 15 amino acids. The CDR3 DNA reads as TGCGCCAGCAGCTTGGCCGCAGGGGGCATCGATGAGCAGTTCTTC. Translation: CASSLAAGGIDEQFF.

This chain uses TRBV4-2 with TRBJ1-4; the D is unclear. The CDR3 is 13 amino acids. Looked up from germline, CDR1 is LGHNA and CDR2 is YNFKEQ. The V end was cut by 4 bases, the J end by 8 bases, with 11 bases between. The CDR3 DNA is TGTGCCAGCAGCCTAATTGGGGAGGAAAAACTGTTTTTT. This codes for CASSLIGEEKLFF.

The chain recombines TRBV5-6 with TRBJ1-2, with TRBD1 identical over 9 bases. The trim removed 3 bases at V and 7 bases at J, leaving 7 bases unmatched. CDR1 is SGHDT, CDR2 YYEEEE, per germline. The CDR3 runs 14 residues. The chain's CDR3 is CASSSPHRGLGYTF. The CDR3 nucleotides are TGTGCCAGCAGCTCCCCCCACAGGGGGCTTGGCTACACCTTC.

The chain is built from TRBV5-5 and TRBJ2-7, with 7 bases fitting TRBD2. The CDR3 runs 16 residues. Germline loops: CDR1 SGHKS, CDR2 YYEKEE (reference sequence). The V segment lost 1 base and the J segment 2 bases; nucleotides outside the gene matches: 9. The CDR3 protein is CASSLSGGRVPYEQYF. DNA for the CDR3: TGTGCCAGCAGCTTGTCCGGCGGGAGAGTCCCCTACGAGCAGTACTTC.

This clone was picked up one time. The chain joins TRBV16 to TRBJ2-2; D unresolved. Trimming cost V 0 bases and J 3 bases, with 8 bases left between them. Germline CDR1 KGHSY, CDR2 FQNENV. The CDR3 spans 15 residues. This chain's CDR3 is CASSQSWPDTGELFF. Here the CDR3 DNA reads TGTGCCAGCAGCCAATCTTGGCCCGACACCGGGGAGCTGTTTTTT.

This clone has just a few counts. The chain couples TRBV7-8 to TRBJ2-4; D gene uncertain. The CDR3 sequence is 15 residues long. CDR1 is SGHVS and CDR2 is FQNEAQ in the germline V gene. V was cut by 3 bases and J by 1 base, with 10 bases left in between. This CDR3 reads CASSFTPRAKNIQYF. The CDR3 region has the DNA TGTGCCAGCAGCTTTACTCCCCGGGCCAAAAACATTCAGTACTTC.

This chain connects TRBV12-3 or TRBV12-4 to TRBJ2-5; D is unclear. This CDR3 comprises 12 residues. The V end was cut by 5 bases, the J end by 0 bases, with 4 bases between. CDR3 DNA: TGTGCCAGCAGTCCTTACCAAGAGACCCAGTACTTC. Translation: CASSPYQETQYF.

The chain combines TRBV2 with TRBJ2-3; 8 nucleotides match TRBD2. Looked up from germline, CDR1 is SNHLY and CDR2 is FYNNEI. The CDR3 spans 15 residues. V gave up 3 bases and J gave up 0 bases; unmatched junction bases: 2. The CDR3 DNA reads TGTGCCAGCAGTGAGACTAGCGCCAGCACAGATACGCAGTATTTT. Its translation: CASSETSASTDTQYF.

The rearrangement uses TRBV6-5 and TRBJ2-3, with 12 bases matching TRBD1. The CDR3 runs to 15 residues. Trimming removed 6 bases from V and 5 bases from J; junction bases left unmatched: 6. CDR1 and CDR2 (germline): MNHEY, SVGAGI. The CDR3 DNA follows: TGTGCCAGCAGGGGGGACAGGGGGCCGAAAGATACGCAGTATTTT. Its translation: CASRGDRGPKDTQYF.

The J gene is TRBJ1-2, the V gene TRBV10-1; a weak D match, TRBD1 (5 bases). CDR3 size: 14 residues. V was pared by 3 bases and J by 0 bases, with 8 bases between. Germline V CDR1 and CDR2: WNHNN, SYGVQD (reference sequence). The CDR3 region has the DNA TGCGCCAGCAGTGATACAGGCCCTAACTATGGCTACACCTTC. Protein: CASSDTGPNYGYTF.

J is TRBJ2-1 and V is TRBV6-4; tentative D call: TRBD2 (5 bases). The CDR3 contains 15 residues. The germline gives CDR1 MRHNA, CDR2 SNTAGT. V was trimmed by 6 bases and J by 5 bases, leaving 17 bases between them. CDR3 coding DNA: TGTGCCAGCAGCCCCCTGGGGAGATTGGACAATGAGCAGTTCTTC. It codes for CASSPLGRLDNEQFF.

The genes are TRBV6-2 or TRBV6-3 and TRBJ2-7; perhaps TRBD1 as D (5 bases). CDR1 MNHEY and CDR2 SVGEGT come from the germline V gene. V dropped 5 bases and J dropped 4 bases, with 9 bases sitting between them. This CDR3 is built from 12 residues. The CDR3 protein is CASSKTAYEQYF. The CDR3 nucleotides are TGTGCCAGCAGTAAGACAGCATACGAGCAGTACTTC.

The CDR3 spells CASSLDYTDTQYF. The CDR3, as DNA: TGTGCCAGCAGCTTGGATTACACAGATACGCAGTATTTT. The chain uses TRBV5-4 and TRBJ2-3; no clear D gene. CDR3 length: 13 amino acids. Germline V gene sequence: CDR1 SGHNT, CDR2 YYREEE (reference sequence). V was trimmed by 0 bases and J by 2 bases, leaving 4 bases between them.

The rearrangement joins TRBV11-2 to TRBJ2-2; D possibly corresponds to TRBD2 (8 bases). This CDR3 has 16 amino acids. V gave up 3 bases and J gave up 7 bases, with 18 bases separating them. Germline V CDR1 and CDR2: SGHAT, FQNNGV. In nucleotides, the CDR3 is TGTGCCAGCAGCTTTCGGGAGGGACAGAGGGTCGGGGAGCTGTTTTTT. This codes for CASSFREGQRVGELFF.

In DNA form, the CDR3 reads TGCGCCAGCAGCCCGGGAGGACTAGCGGGAGTAGGGGAGCAGTACTTC. Translation: CASSPGGLAGVGEQYF. V usage is TRBV5-1 and J usage is TRBJ2-7; 13 bases agree with TRBD2. Looked up from germline, CDR1 is SGHRS and CDR2 is YFSETQ. This CDR3 spans 16 amino acids. After removal of 4 bases from V and 7 bases from J, the junction contained 11 bases not matched to a gene.

The chain employs TRBV30 and TRBJ2-1, with TRBD2 matching 7 bases. The ends lost 5 bases at V and 8 bases at J; junction bases unmatched: 3. Germline V gives CDR1 GTSNPN, CDR2 SVGIG (reference sequence). The CDR3 totals 11 residues. The CDR3 DNA follows: TGTGCCTGGCGCGGGAGCCATGAGCAGTTCTTC. It is translated as CAWRGSHEQFF.

The rearrangement joins TRBV5-1 to TRBJ2-5; D possibly corresponds to TRBD2 (6 bases). The CDR3 has 13 amino acids. CDR1 and CDR2 (germline): SGHRS, YFSETQ. Trimming stripped 2 bases from V and 4 bases from J, with 9 bases between. Here the CDR3 DNA reads TGCGCCAGCAGCTTCGGAGGGTCAGAGACCCAGTACTTC. Translated, it gives CASSFGGSETQYF.

The chain couples TRBV7-9 to TRBJ2-5; D unclear. V lost 5 bases and J 4 bases, leaving 17 bases between the germline ends. There are 15 residues in the CDR3. CDR1 is SEHNR and CDR2 is FQNEAQ in the germline V gene (reference sequence). CDR3 residues: CASSPPLRVGETQYF. CDR3 sequence (DNA): TGTGCCAGCAGCCCTCCACTTCGGGTTGGAGAGACCCAGTACTTC.

The chain links TRBV6-5 to TRBJ2-3; 12 nucleotides match TRBD2. CDR3 length: 15 amino acids. From germline, CDR1 is MNHEY and CDR2 SVGAGI. V was clipped by 8 bases and J by 5 bases; unmatched bases: 8. CDR3: CASRRLAGVIDTQYF. CDR3 DNA sequence: TGTGCCAGCCGTCGACTAGCGGGAGTTATAGATACGCAGTATTTT.